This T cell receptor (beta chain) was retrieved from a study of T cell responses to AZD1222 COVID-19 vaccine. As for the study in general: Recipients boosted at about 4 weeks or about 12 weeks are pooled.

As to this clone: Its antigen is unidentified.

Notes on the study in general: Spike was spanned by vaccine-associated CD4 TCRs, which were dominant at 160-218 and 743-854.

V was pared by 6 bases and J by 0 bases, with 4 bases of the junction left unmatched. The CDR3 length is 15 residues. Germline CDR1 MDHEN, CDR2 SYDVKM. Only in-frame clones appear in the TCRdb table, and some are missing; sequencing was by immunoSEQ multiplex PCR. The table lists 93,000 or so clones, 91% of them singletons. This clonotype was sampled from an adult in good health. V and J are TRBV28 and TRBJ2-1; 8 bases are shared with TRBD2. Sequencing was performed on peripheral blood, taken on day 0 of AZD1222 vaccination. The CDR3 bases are TGTGCCAGCAGAAACGGGGGGGGCTCCTACAATGAGCAGTTCTTC. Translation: CASRNGGGSYNEQFF. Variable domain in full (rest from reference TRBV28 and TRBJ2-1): DVKVTQSSRYLVKRTGEKVFLECVQDMDHENMFWYRQDPGLGLRLIYFSYDVKMKEKGDIPEGYSVSREKKERFSLILESASTNQTSMYLCASRNGGGSYNEQFFGPGTRLTVL.